This is a list of T cell receptor beta chains from one sample in a study of cytomegalovirus exposure and HLA in healthy donors. Sequenced by immunoSEQ multiplex PCR; TCRdb stores in-frame clones only, minus some. The data show more than 150,000 clones, about 80% seen once. The sequenced sample consisted of PBMCs. Source of these receptors: a woman between 18 and 29 years old in good health and CMV-seropositive. CDR3s include the opening cysteine and the closing phenylalanine or tryptophan. D genes are given only for firm matches. The size entry is marked missing in some rows and otherwise reads once, few, many or a size class.

-	TRBV19	TRBJ1-5	TRBD1	TGTGGAGGGGGCACCGGCGCGGGTCAGCCCCAGCATTTT	CGGGTGAGQPQHF
-	TRBV27	TRBJ1-1	-	TGTGCCAGCAGTTTCGGAGCTGAAGCTTTCTTT	CASSFGAEAFF
-	TRBV28	TRBJ1-5	TRBD1	TGTGCCAGCAGATGGACAGGGTATGGTCAGCCCCAGCATTTT	CASRWTGYGQPQHF
-	TRBV7-9	TRBJ2-1	-	TGTGCCAGCTCACTTTTGGCGGGGGCCAACTACAATGAGCAGTTCTTC	CASSLLAGANYNEQFF
-	TRBV13	TRBJ2-3	TRBD1	TGTGCCAGCAGCCTATACAGGGGCGATACGCAGTATTTT	CASSLYRGDTQYF
-	TRBV28	TRBJ2-5	-	TGTGCCAGCAGCCAAGAGCAGGGCCTCCAAGAGACCCAGTACTTC	CASSQEQGLQETQYF
-	TRBV11-3	TRBJ2-5	TRBD2	TGTGCCAGCAGCTTAGGCGGGGGGCTAGGGGAGACCCAGTACTTC	CASSLGGGLGETQYF
-	TRBV11-3	TRBJ1-1	-	TGTGCCAGCAGCTCGGGCGACAGGATCGTTATGAACACTGAAGCTTTCTTT	CASSSGDRIVMNTEAFF
-	TRBV30	TRBJ2-1	-	TGTGCCTGGAGGGAAGTCCCCAGGGGTGTCTACAATGAGCAGTTCTTC	CAWREVPRGVYNEQFF
few	TRBV6-5	TRBJ2-1	-	TGTGCCACCAATTCCGAGGCCACCTACAATGAGCAGTTCTTC	CATNSEATYNEQFF
-	TRBV4-1	TRBJ1-4	TRBD1	TGCGCCAGCAGCTATCCCCCCGCGGGACAGAATGAAAAACTGTTTTTT	CASSYPPAGQNEKLFF
once	TRBV9	TRBJ1-1	TRBD1	TGTGCCAGCAGCCCGGGGACAGGGCGGGGCGGCACTGAAGCTTTCTTT	CASSPGTGRGGTEAFF
few	TRBV19	TRBJ1-5	TRBD1	TGTGCCAGTAGTCCACAGGGGAATCAGCCCCAGCATTTT	CASSPQGNQPQHF
-	TRBV6-5	TRBJ1-6	-	TGTGCCAGCAGTTACTTCAGGGGCAATTCACCCCTCCACTTT	CASSYFRGNSPLHF
-	TRBV6-5	TRBJ2-2	TRBD1	TGTGCCTCGACAGGGTGGGAAGGAAACACCGGGGAGCTGTTTTTT	CASTGWEGNTGELFF
-	TRBV27	TRBJ1-4	-	TGTGCCAGCAGTTTGCAGGGACTCGCAACTAATGAAAAACTGTTTTTT	CASSLQGLATNEKLFF
-	TRBV5-1	TRBJ2-3	-	TGCGCCAGCAGCCCTAGGAGGGGGCAGGCCGGAACAGATACGCAGTATTTT	CASSPRRGQAGTDTQYF
-	TRBV27	TRBJ1-2	TRBD1	TGTGCCAGCAGTTTAGACAGGGCCCCCCGCTATGGCTACACCTTC	CASSLDRAPRYGYTF
-	TRBV19	TRBJ1-1	TRBD1	TGTGCCAGTAGGTCGGACAGGGTCGGCACTGAAGCTTTCTTT	CASRSDRVGTEAFF
-	TRBV2	TRBJ2-1	-	TGTGCCAGCAGTGACCCTTCGGAGGTTCTCACCTCCTACAATGAGCAGTTCTTC	CASSDPSEVLTSYNEQFF
-	TRBV30	TRBJ2-2	-	TGTGCCTGGAATAGCGCCGGACGGACCGGGGAGCTGTTTTTT	CAWNSAGRTGELFF
-	TRBV5-4	TRBJ1-5	TRBD1	TGTGCCAGCAGCTTGGGGCAGGGGGACAATCAGCCCCAGCATTTT	CASSLGQGDNQPQHF
-	TRBV5-1	TRBJ1-1	-	TGCGCCAGCAGCTTGGCGTCCACTGAAGCTTTCTTT	CASSLASTEAFF
-	TRBV5-4	TRBJ2-7	TRBD1	TGTGCCAGCAGCTTGGAACAGGGGTTCGTCGAGCAGTACTTC	CASSLEQGFVEQYF
-	TRBV28	TRBJ2-6	-	TGTGCCAGCAGTTTGCCCCGGGACGTCGGGGGCGTCCTGACTTTC	CASSLPRDVGGVLTF
-	TRBV18	TRBJ1-1	-	TGTGCCAGCTCAAGCATAAATGGGGGCCGCGATGAAGCTTTCTTT	CASSSINGGRDEAFF
-	TRBV6-5	TRBJ1-2	TRBD1	TGTGCCAGCAGTGGGACAGGGAGCTATGGCTACACCTTC	CASSGTGSYGYTF
-	TRBV6-1	TRBJ1-2	TRBD1	TGTGCCAGCCACCCTGGGACAGATTCTAACTATGGCTACACCTTC	CASHPGTDSNYGYTF